A selection of T cell receptor beta chains follows, all from one sample in a study of molecular identifiers for immune sequencing clone quantification. TCRdb used MiXCR to reprocess the PCR reads, holding one entry per CDR3 protein. Among 65,000 to 70,000 distinct CDR3 sequences, 15% to 20% were seen once, and the ten largest hold around 1.5%. Sequences were obtained from naive CD8+ T cells from blood, with Jurkat cell RNA spiked in. These receptor sequences come from a human donor in good health. Some libraries in this study had Jurkat cell RNA spiked in. Each CDR3 is given with its conserved first and last residue. D genes are given only for firm matches. A clone size is listed for some rows: how often the clone was seen (once, few, many), or a class if it is expanded.

D gene	J gene	V gene	clone size	CDR3 DNA	CDR3 protein
.	TRBJ1-1	TRBV28	many	TGTGCCAGCAGAAAAAGAGCCGGGAGAGAAGCTTTCTTT	CASRKRAGREAFF
.	TRBJ1-1	TRBV10-2	many	TGCGCCAGCACTTGGCAGAATGAAGCTTTCTTT	CASTWQNEAFF
TRBD1	TRBJ2-1	TRBV4-1	many	TGCGCCAGCAGCCAAGAAGCAACTGGACAGGGGGTTCAGTGGGGGCAGTTCTTC	CASSQEATGQGVQWGQFF
.	TRBJ2-1	TRBV5-1	many	TGCGCCAGCAGCTTGGGGATGCTGGGGGGATACAATGAGCAGTTCTTC	CASSLGMLGGYNEQFF
TRBD2	TRBJ2-5	TRBV6-5	many	TGTGCCAGCAGTTACCTGGGACTAGCGGGATATTCAGCCGGGCGGGAGACCCAGTACTTC	CASSYLGLAGYSAGRETQYF
TRBD2	TRBJ2-2	TRBV7-9	many	TGTGCCAGCAGCTTAACTCTAGCGGGAGAAGCTGGGGAGCTGTTTTTT	CASSLTLAGEAGELFF
.	TRBJ2-1	TRBV5-4	many	TGTGCCAGCAGCTTGGTTGAAGGGGTTAATGAGCAGTTCTTC	CASSLVEGVNEQFF
.	TRBJ2-2	TRBV7-6	many	TGTGCCAGCAGCTTACGTCTTAAAGACGGTATAACCGGGGAGCTGTTTTTT	CASSLRLKDGITGELFF
.	TRBJ1-3	TRBV10-3	many	TGTGCCATCAGTGAGTCTTCGGCAGGCGTGGGGGGAAACACCATATATTTT	CAISESSAGVGGNTIYF
.	TRBJ1-6	TRBV14	many	TGTGCCAGCAGCTCAGGGGTACCCCTCCACTTT	CASSSGVPLHF
.	TRBJ1-1	TRBV3-2	few	TGTGCCAGCAGCAAGCAGAACACTAAAGCTTTCTTT	CASSKQNTKAFF
TRBD2	TRBJ2-1	TRBV27	many	TGTGCCAGCAGAGAAGCGGGAGTCACCCACAATGAGCAGTTCTTC	CASREAGVTHNEQFF
TRBD1	TRBJ2-7	TRBV27	many	TGTGCCAGCAGTCTAATCGGGCAGGGGGACTACGAGCAGTACTTC	CASSLIGQGDYEQYF
TRBD1	TRBJ2-3	TRBV24-1	many	TGTGCCACCAGTCAACCGGGACAGCCTCTTTCCCCAGATACGCAGTATTTT	CATSQPGQPLSPDTQYF
TRBD1	TRBJ2-7	TRBV3-1	many	TGTGCCAGCAGCCACGTGCAGGGGGCTGTGTACGAGCAGTACTTC	CASSHVQGAVYEQYF
.	TRBJ2-7	TRBV12-3/TRBV12-4	few	TGTGCCAGCAGTTTATCTGCCTACGAGCAGTACTTC	CASSLSAYEQYF
.	TRBJ2-2	TRBV20-1	many	TGCAGTGCTAGAGGGGGAGGAGGTACCGGGGAGCTGTTTTTT	CSARGGGGTGELFF
.	TRBJ2-5	TRBV18	many	TGTGCCAGCTCACCGCGTTCCGGGGCCCAAGAGACCCAGTACTTC	CASSPRSGAQETQYF
.	TRBJ1-5	TRBV4-1	.	TGCGCCAGCAGCCAAGAATACCCCTATCAGCCCCAGCATTTT	CASSQEYPYQPQHF
.	TRBJ2-3	TRBV27	few	TGTGCCAGCAGTTCTAACTACAAGAACCCGGACGGGCCAGATACGCAGTATTTT	CASSSNYKNPDGPDTQYF
.	TRBJ2-7	TRBV29-1	many	TGCAGCGTTGAAGATCAGGACACGGGTTACGAGCAGTACTTC	CSVEDQDTGYEQYF
.	TRBJ2-7	TRBV4-1	many	TGTGCCAGCAGCCAAGCTAGCTCCTACGAGCAGTACTTC	CASSQASSYEQYF
.	TRBJ2-2	TRBV28	.	TGTGCCAGCAGTTTTCTAGGGGGCACCGGGGAGCTGTTTTTT	CASSFLGGTGELFF
.	TRBJ2-7	TRBV19	few	TGTGCCAGTAGTCCCAGTATCGGCTTCTTTTCCTCCTACGAGCAGTACTTC	CASSPSIGFFSSYEQYF
.	TRBJ2-5	TRBV24-1	many	TGTGCCACCAGTGATTCAACGGGGGGCCGCATCCAAGAGACCCAGTACTTC	CATSDSTGGRIQETQYF
TRBD2	TRBJ2-1	TRBV2	.	TGTGCCAGCATTTCGTCGCCTAGCGGGATTTATGAGCAGTTCTTC	CASISSPSGIYEQFF
TRBD1	TRBJ2-3	TRBV7-8	many	TGTGCCAGCAGCTTAGGACACCGGGACAGGATCACAGATACGCAGTATTTT	CASSLGHRDRITDTQYF
.	TRBJ1-4	TRBV19	few	TGTGCCGGTAGTATTTACGACGGGATCAATGAAAAACTGTTTTTT	CAGSIYDGINEKLFF
TRBD2	TRBJ2-7	TRBV10-3	many	TGTGCCATCAGTGAGTCTGCCATAGCGGGCTACGAGCAGTACTTC	CAISESAIAGYEQYF
TRBD2	TRBJ2-5	TRBV7-2	many	TGTGCCAGCAGCTTAGGGTCTCTAGCGGGACTAGAGACCCAGTACTTC	CASSLGSLAGLETQYF
.	TRBJ1-2	TRBV28	many	TGTGCCAGCAGTTTATCCGGACACAACTATGGCTACACCTTC	CASSLSGHNYGYTF
.	TRBJ2-1	TRBV20-1	many	TGCAGTGCTAGAGATATCCGCAGCGCGGGGACTCCTTTGTACAATGAGCAGTTCTTC	CSARDIRSAGTPLYNEQFF
TRBD1	TRBJ1-1	TRBV27	many	TGTGCCAGCAGTTGGATACAGGGGGCGCCGGTTGGGAACACTGAAGCTTTCTTT	CASSWIQGAPVGNTEAFF
.	TRBJ1-6	TRBV7-2	many	TGTGCCAGCAGCTTAGTAGGTGGTGGGGGCTTTTCACCCCTCCACTTT	CASSLVGGGGFSPLHF
.	TRBJ2-7	TRBV6-5	.	TGTGCCAGCAGCGCGACCGTGGATCTATACGAGCAGTACTTC	CASSATVDLYEQYF
TRBD1	TRBJ2-6	TRBV7-8	many	TGTGCCAGCAGCTTAGATATGAGGAGACAGGGAGAATCTGGGGCCAACGTCCTGACTTTC	CASSLDMRRQGESGANVLTF